This T cell receptor beta chain was profiled in a study of blood T cell repertoires in COVID-19. Profiling relied on immunoSEQ multiplex PCR, and the TCRdb table lists in-frame clones only, not all of them. This sample has some 85,000 clones; over 60% occur once, and the top ten carry about 20%. The germline gives CDR1 SGHAT, CDR2 FQNNGV. This CDR3 spans 14 amino acids. V gave up 3 bases and J gave up 0 bases, with 6 bases separating them. This clonotype originated in a woman older than 75 with active or convalescent COVID-19. Sequencing was performed on peripheral blood. The chain couples TRBV11-2 to TRBJ2-1, with D tentatively TRBD2 (5 bases). The CDR3 region has the DNA TGTGCCAGCAGCTTCCGGGACTCCTACAATGAGCAGTTCTTC. Translation gives CASSFRDSYNEQFF. The variable domain in full, completed from reference TRBV11-2 and TRBJ2-1, reads EAGVAQSPRYKIIEKRQSVAFWCNPISGHATLYWYQQILGQGPKLLIQFQNNGVVDDSQLPKDRFSAERLKGVDSTLKIQPAKLEDSAVYLCASSFRDSYNEQFFGPGTRLTVL.